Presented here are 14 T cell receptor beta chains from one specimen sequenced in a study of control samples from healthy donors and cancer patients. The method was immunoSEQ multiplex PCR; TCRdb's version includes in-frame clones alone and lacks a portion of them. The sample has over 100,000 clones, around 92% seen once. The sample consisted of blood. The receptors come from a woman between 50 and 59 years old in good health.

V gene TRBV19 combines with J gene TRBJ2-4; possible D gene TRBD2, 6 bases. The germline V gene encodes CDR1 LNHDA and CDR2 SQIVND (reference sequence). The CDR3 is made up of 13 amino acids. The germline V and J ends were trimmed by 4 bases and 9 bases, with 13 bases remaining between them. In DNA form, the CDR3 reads TGTGCCAGTAGTAAGGACTATCGAGGCATTCAGTACTTC. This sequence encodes CASSKDYRGIQYF.

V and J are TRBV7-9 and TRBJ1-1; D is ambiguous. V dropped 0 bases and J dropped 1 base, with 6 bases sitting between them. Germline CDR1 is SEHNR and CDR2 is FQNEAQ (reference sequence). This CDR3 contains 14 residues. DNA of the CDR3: TGTGCCAGCAGCTTAGCCGGCAAGAACACTGAAGCTTTCTTT. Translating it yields CASSLAGKNTEAFF.

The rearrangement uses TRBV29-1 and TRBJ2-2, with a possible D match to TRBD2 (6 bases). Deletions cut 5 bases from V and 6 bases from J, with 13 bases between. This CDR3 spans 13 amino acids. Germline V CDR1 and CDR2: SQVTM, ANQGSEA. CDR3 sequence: CSVSGSPPGELFF. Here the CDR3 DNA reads TGCAGCGTTTCCGGGAGTCCGCCCGGGGAGCTGTTTTTT.

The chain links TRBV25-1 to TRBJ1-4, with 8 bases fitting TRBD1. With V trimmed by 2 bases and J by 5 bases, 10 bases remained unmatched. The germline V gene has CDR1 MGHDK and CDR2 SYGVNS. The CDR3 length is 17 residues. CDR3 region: CASSEPPGQDGNEKLFF. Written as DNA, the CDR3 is TGTGCCAGCAGTGAACCCCCGGGACAGGACGGGAATGAAAAACTGTTTTTT.

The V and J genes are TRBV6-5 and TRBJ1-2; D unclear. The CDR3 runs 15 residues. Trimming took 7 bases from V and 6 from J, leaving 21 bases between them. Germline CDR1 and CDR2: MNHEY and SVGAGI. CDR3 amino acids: CASTPSGVVKDGYTF. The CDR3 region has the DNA TGTGCCAGCACCCCGAGTGGGGTTGTGAAGGATGGCTACACCTTC.

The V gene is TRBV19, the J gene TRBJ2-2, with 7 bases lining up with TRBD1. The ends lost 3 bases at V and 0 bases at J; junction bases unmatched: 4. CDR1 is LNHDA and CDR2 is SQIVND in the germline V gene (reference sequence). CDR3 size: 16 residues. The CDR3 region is CASSIAQGANTGELFF. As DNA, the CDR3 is TGTGCCAGTAGTATTGCCCAGGGGGCGAACACCGGGGAGCTGTTTTTT.

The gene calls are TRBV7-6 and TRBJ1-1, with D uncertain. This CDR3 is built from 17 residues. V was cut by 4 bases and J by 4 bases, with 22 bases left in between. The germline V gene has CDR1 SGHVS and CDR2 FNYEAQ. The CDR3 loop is CASSSPRPARTGTEAFF. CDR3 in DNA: TGTGCCAGCAGCTCCCCCCGCCCAGCACGGACTGGCACTGAAGCTTTCTTT. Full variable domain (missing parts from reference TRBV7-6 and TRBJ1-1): GAGVSQSPRYKVTKRGQDVALRCDPISGHVSLYWYRQALGQGPEFLTYFNYEAQQDKSGLPNDRFSAERPEGSISTLTIQRTEQRDSAMYRCASSSPRPARTGTEAFFGQGTRLTVV.

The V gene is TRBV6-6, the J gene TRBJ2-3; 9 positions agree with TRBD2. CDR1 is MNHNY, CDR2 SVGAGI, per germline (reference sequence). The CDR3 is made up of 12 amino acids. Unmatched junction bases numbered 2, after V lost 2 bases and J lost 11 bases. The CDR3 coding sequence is TGTGCCAGCAGTTACCTGCGGGAGGGGCAGTATTTT. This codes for CASSYLREGQYF.

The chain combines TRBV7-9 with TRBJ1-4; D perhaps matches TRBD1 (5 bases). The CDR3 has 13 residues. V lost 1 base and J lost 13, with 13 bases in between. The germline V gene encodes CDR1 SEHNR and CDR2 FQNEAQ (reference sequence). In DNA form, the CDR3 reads TGTGCCAGCAGCTTAGAGTCCCAGGGTAGACTGTTTTTT. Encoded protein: CASSLESQGRLFF.

The CDR3 DNA reads TGTGCCAGCAGCGCAGTCCAAGAGACCCAGTACTTC. The encoded protein is CASSAVQETQYF. The V and J genes are TRBV2 and TRBJ2-5; D not certain. From germline, CDR1 is SNHLY and CDR2 FYNNEI. V lost 6 bases and J 1 base, leaving 6 bases between the germline ends. This CDR3 has 12 residues. The whole variable domain, filled in from reference TRBV2 and TRBJ2-5, reads EPEVTQTPSHQVTQMGQEVILRCVPISNHLYFYWYRQILGQKVEFLVSFYNNEISEKSEIFDDQFSVERPDGSNFTLKIRSTKLEDSAMYFCASSAVQETQYFGPGTRLLVL.

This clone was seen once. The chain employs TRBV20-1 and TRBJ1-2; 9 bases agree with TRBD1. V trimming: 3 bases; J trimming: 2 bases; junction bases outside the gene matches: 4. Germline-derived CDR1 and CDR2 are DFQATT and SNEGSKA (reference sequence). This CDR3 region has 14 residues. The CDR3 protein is CSASRDRVNYGYTF. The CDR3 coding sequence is TGCAGTGCTAGTCGGGACAGGGTAAACTATGGCTACACCTTC.

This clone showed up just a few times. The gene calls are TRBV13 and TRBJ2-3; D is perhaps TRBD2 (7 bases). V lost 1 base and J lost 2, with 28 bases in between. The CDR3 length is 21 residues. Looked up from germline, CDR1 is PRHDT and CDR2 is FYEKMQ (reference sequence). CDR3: CASSLEVGGALTQQTTDTQYF. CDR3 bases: TGTGCCAGCAGCTTAGAGGTGGGGGGGGCCCTCACCCAACAAACCACAGATACGCAGTATTTT.

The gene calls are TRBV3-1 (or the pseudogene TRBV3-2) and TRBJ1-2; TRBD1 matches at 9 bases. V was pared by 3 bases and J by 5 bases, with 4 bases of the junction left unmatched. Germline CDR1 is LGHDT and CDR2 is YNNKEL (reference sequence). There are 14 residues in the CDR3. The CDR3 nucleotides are TGTGCCAGCAGCCAGGGACAGGGACAATATGGCTACACCTTC. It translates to CASSQGQGQYGYTF.

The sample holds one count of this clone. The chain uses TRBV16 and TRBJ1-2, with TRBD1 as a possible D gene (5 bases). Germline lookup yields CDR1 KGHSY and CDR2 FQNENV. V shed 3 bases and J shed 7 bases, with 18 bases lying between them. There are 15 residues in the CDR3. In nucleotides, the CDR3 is TGTGCCAGCAGCCATCTACAGGTTACCGGGAGTGGCTACACCTTC. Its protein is CASSHLQVTGSGYTF.